What follows are 26 T cell receptor beta chains derived from one specimen sequenced in a study of cytomegalovirus exposure and HLA in healthy donors. The PCR made use of 60 Vbeta and 13 Jbeta primers. The method was immunoSEQ multiplex PCR; TCRdb's version includes in-frame clones alone and lacks a portion of them. The data show some 190,000 clones, 76% seen once. Material: PBMCs. These receptor sequences come from a man younger than 35 in good health and CMV-seronegative.

The chain links TRBV25-1 to TRBJ1-2; D might be TRBD1 (6 bases). Germline V gene lookup returns CDR1 MGHDK and CDR2 SYGVNS. The CDR3 runs 13 residues. V was pared by 6 bases and J by 4 bases, with 12 bases between. The DNA of the CDR3 is TGTGCCAGCAGCCCACAGGGTTTCTATGGCTACACCTTC. As protein: CASSPQGFYGYTF.

The chain is built from TRBV30 and TRBJ2-4, with 10 bases fitting TRBD1. Germline V CDR1 and CDR2: GTSNPN, SVGIG (reference sequence). Losses at the gene ends were 0 bases for V and 8 bases for J; bases not matched to a gene: 4. The CDR3 has 14 residues. The CDR3 bases are TGTGCCTGGAGTGTGGGACAGGGGAGGGACATTCAGTACTTC. This gives the protein CAWSVGQGRDIQYF.

The gene calls are TRBV5-1 and TRBJ2-5, with unresolved D. Germline CDR1 SGHRS, CDR2 YFSETQ. V dropped 4 bases and J dropped 5 bases, with 15 bases sitting between them. The CDR3 consists of 14 residues. CDR3 DNA sequence: TGCGCCAGCAGCCCCCTCCCAACTCGGGAGACCCAGTACTTC. It is translated as CASSPLPTRETQYF.

This clone has a single count. The chain employs TRBV27 and TRBJ1-5; D is perhaps TRBD1 (5 bases). Germline V gene lookup returns CDR1 MNHEY and CDR2 SMNVEV (reference sequence). With 2 bases removed from V and 6 bases from J, the gap between germline ends came to 11 bases. CDR3 length equals 14 residues. DNA of the CDR3: TGTGCCAGCAGTTTAGGGCAGGGAAGTCAGCCCCAGCATTTT. Residues: CASSLGQGSQPQHF.

The rearrangement links TRBV18 to TRBJ1-2; 9 bases are a match to TRBD1. Per germline, CDR1 KGHSH and CDR2 LQKENI. This CDR3 has 13 amino acids. The V segment lost 4 bases and the J segment 8 bases; nucleotides outside the gene matches: 5. In DNA, the CDR3 is TGTGCCAGCTCACAACAGGGGGCTCAGGGCTACACCTTC. This translates into CASSQQGAQGYTF. Filled out from reference TRBV18 and TRBJ1-2, the complete variable domain reads NAGVMQNPRHLVRRRGQEARLRCSPMKGHSHVYWYRQLPEEGLKFMVYLQKENIIDESGMPKERFSAEFPKEGPSILRIQQVVRGDSAAYFCASSQQGAQGYTFGSGTRLTVV.

The gene calls are TRBV5-1 and TRBJ2-3, with D maybe TRBD2 (5 bases). Germline CDR1 reads SGHRS; CDR2 reads YFSETQ. This CDR3 is 15 amino acids long. V gave up 0 bases and J gave up 5 bases, with 13 bases separating them. This CDR3 is CASSLAVPAGDTQYF. The CDR3 coding sequence is TGCGCCAGCAGCTTGGCCGTACCCGCGGGAGATACGCAGTATTTT.

This clone was seen a few times. CDR3 in DNA: TGCGCCAGCAGCTTATCTAGAATCTCCTACAATGAGCAGTTCTTC. The encoded protein is CASSLSRISYNEQFF. V is TRBV5-1 and J is TRBJ2-1; D is unresolved. The CDR3 extends over 15 amino acids. Germline V lookup: CDR1 SGHRS, CDR2 YFSETQ. Trimming stripped 2 bases from V and 0 bases from J, with 9 bases between.

The chain carries TRBV7-2 and TRBJ1-5, with a possible D match to TRBD1 (6 bases). With 1 base removed from V and 4 bases from J, the gap between germline ends came to 11 bases. The CDR3 runs 15 residues. Germline CDR1 reads SGHTA; CDR2 reads FQGNSA. CDR3 nucleotide sequence: TGTGCCAGCAGCTTAGAGTCGCAGGGGAATCAGCCCCAGCATTTT. It translates to CASSLESQGNQPQHF.

The chain uses TRBV4-2 and TRBJ2-6; the match to TRBD1 covers 8 bases. Looked up from germline, CDR1 is LGHNA and CDR2 is YNFKEQ. The CDR3 contains 18 residues. The J segment lost 1 base and the V segment lost 1 base, leaving 6 bases of the junction unmatched. The CDR3 DNA is TGTGCCAGCAGCCAAGTGGGACAGGTCCTATCTGGGGCCAACGTCCTGACTTTC. Translated: CASSQVGQVLSGANVLTF.

This chain joins TRBV27 and TRBJ2-7, with D possibly being TRBD2 (6 bases). CDR3 length: 15 residues. Per the germline V gene, CDR1 is MNHEY and CDR2 is SMNVEV (reference sequence). V shed 5 bases and J shed 2 bases, with 16 bases lying between them. As DNA, the CDR3 is TGTGCCAGCAGTCCCCGTGGTAGCGGCCCCTACGAGCAGTACTTC. Amino acid sequence: CASSPRGSGPYEQYF.

V is TRBV10-3 and J is TRBJ1-6, with a tentative D call TRBD1 (5 bases). Germline V gives CDR1 ENHRY, CDR2 SYGVKD. The CDR3 is 15 amino acids. Trimming cost V 10 bases and J 1 base, with 14 bases left between them. The CDR3 region has the DNA TGTGCCACGGGGGTCGTTGGGTCCTATAATTCACCCCTCCACTTT. It codes for CATGVVGSYNSPLHF.

The CDR3 reads CASSYSWDRPSHEQYF. For the CDR3, the DNA is TGTGCCAGCAGTTACTCCTGGGACAGGCCTTCCCACGAGCAGTACTTC. The chain recombines TRBV6-5 with TRBJ2-7; 8 bases map to TRBD1. Germline-derived CDR1 and CDR2 are MNHEY and SVGAGI. The trim removed 0 bases at V and 5 bases at J, leaving 9 bases unmatched. The CDR3 is 16 residues long.

Concerning this clone itself: Other DNA sequences from this sample encode an identical CDR3 as well. V usage is TRBV6-5 and J usage is TRBJ2-2; possible D gene TRBD1, 6 bases. Germline V gives CDR1 MNHEY, CDR2 SVGAGI. The CDR3 is 15 amino acids. V lost 0 bases and J 4 bases, leaving 9 bases between the germline ends. DNA of the CDR3: TGTGCCAGCAGTTACTCTAGAGGGGGCACCGGGGAGCTGTTTTTT. The encoded protein is CASSYSRGGTGELFF.

There are a few counts of this clone. The J gene is TRBJ1-1, the V gene TRBV25-1; tentative D call: TRBD1 (5 bases). The length of the CDR3 is 15 residues. Germline CDR1 and CDR2: MGHDK and SYGVNS. The ends were cut back, 3 bases at V and 2 bases at J, with 13 bases in the middle. The chain's CDR3 is CASSERNRPNTEAFF. In DNA, the CDR3 is TGTGCCAGCAGTGAGCGAAACAGGCCCAACACTGAAGCTTTCTTT.

This clone was recorded a few times. This chain uses TRBV2 with TRBJ1-5; D gene uncertain. The germline gives CDR1 SNHLY, CDR2 FYNNEI. Deletions cut 4 bases from V and 4 bases from J, with 8 bases between. The CDR3 length is 13 residues. This chain's CDR3 is CASSADMNQPQHF. For the CDR3, the DNA is TGTGCCAGCAGTGCAGACATGAATCAGCCCCAGCATTTT.

The V and J genes are TRBV11-2 and TRBJ2-1; 12 positions match TRBD1. V gave up 4 bases and J gave up 7 bases; unmatched junction bases: 5. The CDR3 is 15 amino acids. Germline assignment: CDR1 SGHAT and CDR2 FQNNGV. This CDR3 reads CASSSQGQGANEQFF. The CDR3 coding sequence is TGTGCCAGCAGCTCCCAGGGACAGGGGGCGAATGAGCAGTTCTTC.

This clone was picked up one time. The V gene is TRBV4-1, the J gene TRBJ1-1; a weak D match, TRBD1 (5 bases). The CDR3 has 16 amino acids. Germline CDR1 MGHRA, CDR2 YSYEKL. Trimming shortened V by 4 bases and J by 9 bases, and 24 bases separated the two germline ends. CDR3: CASSLGGGLMLRKAFF. The CDR3 DNA reads as TGCGCCAGCAGCCTTGGGGGGGGTTTAATGCTCCGGAAAGCTTTCTTT.

The chain couples TRBV6-4 to TRBJ1-1; TRBD1 might be the D (5 bases). V gave up 6 bases and J gave up 5 bases, with 13 bases separating them. Germline values: CDR1 MRHNA, CDR2 SNTAGT. CDR3 size: 13 residues. CDR3 bases: TGTGCCAGCAGCGCCTTCGGGGGGACTGAAGCTTTCTTT. Its translation is CASSAFGGTEAFF.

This clone showed up just a few times. CDR3 in DNA: TGTGCCAGCAGTTCACGGCTAGCGGACCGGGCCCAGTACTTC. It translates to CASSSRLADRAQYF. The chain employs TRBV27 and TRBJ2-5; 7 bases map to TRBD2. This CDR3 region has 14 residues. With 4 bases clipped from V and 9 bases from J, the junction kept 11 bases outside the gene matches. The germline CDR1 and CDR2 sequences are MNHEY and SMNVEV (reference sequence).

Here the CDR3 reads CASSPGTGNTEAFF. CDR3 DNA sequence: TGTGCCAGCAGCCCCGGGACAGGGAACACTGAAGCTTTCTTT. The chain is built from TRBV28 and TRBJ1-1, with 8 nucleotides matching TRBD1. Trimming removed 6 bases from V and 1 base from J; junction bases left unmatched: 4. Germline V gene data show CDR1 as MDHEN and CDR2 as SYDVKM. This CDR3 has 14 amino acids.

The chain links TRBV18 to TRBJ2-1; 7 bases map to TRBD1. Per germline, CDR1 KGHSH and CDR2 LQKENI. Trimming at V came to 3 bases and at J to 2 bases, leaving 4 bases not matched to a gene. The length of the CDR3 is 15 residues. The CDR3 protein is CASSPLGGAYNEQFF. CDR3 DNA sequence: TGTGCCAGCTCACCTCTAGGGGGCGCCTACAATGAGCAGTTCTTC.

This rearrangement joins TRBV28 to TRBJ2-7; no reliable D call. The CDR3 contains 13 residues. The germline gives CDR1 MDHEN, CDR2 SYDVKM. Between the trimmed V and J ends, which lost 3 bases and 2 bases, there was a span of 8 bases. CDR3 sequence (DNA): TGTGCCAGCAGTTTTAGTTCCCCCTACGAGCAGTACTTC. This codes for CASSFSSPYEQYF.

This clone was observed a few times. The chain couples TRBV9 to TRBJ2-1, with D maybe TRBD1 (6 bases). Germline V lookup: CDR1 SGDLS, CDR2 YYNGEE. The CDR3 has 14 residues. Deletions cut 1 base from V and 5 bases from J, with 10 bases between. In DNA, the CDR3 is TGTGCCAGCAGCGTAACAGGGTCAAACAATGAGCAGTTCTTC. Translating it yields CASSVTGSNNEQFF.

V gene TRBV27 combines with J gene TRBJ2-3, with 8 bases that match TRBD2. The germline V gene encodes CDR1 MNHEY and CDR2 SMNVEV (reference sequence). CDR3 length: 15 amino acids. V trimming: 4 bases; J trimming: 1 base; junction bases outside the gene matches: 4. The CDR3 loop is CASSYQLAGTDTQYF. The CDR3 DNA reads TGTGCCAGCAGTTACCAACTAGCGGGCACAGATACGCAGTATTTT.

This chain uses TRBV6-5 with TRBJ2-7; TRBD1 might be the D (5 bases). The germline V gene encodes CDR1 MNHEY and CDR2 SVGAGI. The V end lost 11 bases, the J end lost 6 bases, and 17 bases lay between the germline ends. The CDR3 covers 12 residues. CDR3 DNA: TGTGCCTGCCCCCACAGGAGACGCGAGCAGTACTTC. The encoded protein is CACPHRRREQYF.

V usage is TRBV28 and J usage is TRBJ2-7; D call uncertain. V was clipped by 3 bases and J by 6 bases, with 6 bases between them. CDR1 is MDHEN, CDR2 SYDVKM, per germline. The CDR3 totals 11 residues. CDR3: CASSLSPEQYF. In DNA form, the CDR3 reads TGTGCCAGCAGTTTGAGTCCCGAGCAGTACTTC.